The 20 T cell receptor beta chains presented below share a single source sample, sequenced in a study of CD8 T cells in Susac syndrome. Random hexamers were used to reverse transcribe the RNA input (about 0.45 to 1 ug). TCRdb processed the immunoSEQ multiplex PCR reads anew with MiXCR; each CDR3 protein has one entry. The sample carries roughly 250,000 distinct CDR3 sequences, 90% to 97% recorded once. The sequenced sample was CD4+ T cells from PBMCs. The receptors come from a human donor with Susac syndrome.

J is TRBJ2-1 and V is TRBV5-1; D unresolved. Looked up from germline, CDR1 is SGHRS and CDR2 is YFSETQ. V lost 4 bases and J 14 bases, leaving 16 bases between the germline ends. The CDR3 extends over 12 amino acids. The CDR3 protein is CASSPVGSFEFF. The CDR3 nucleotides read TGCGCCAGCAGCCCAGTTGGGTCCTTTGAGTTCTTC.

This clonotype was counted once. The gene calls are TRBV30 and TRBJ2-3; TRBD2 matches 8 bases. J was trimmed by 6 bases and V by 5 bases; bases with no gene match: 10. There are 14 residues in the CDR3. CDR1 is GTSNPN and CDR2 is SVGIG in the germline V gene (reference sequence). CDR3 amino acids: CAWGRGTSQDTQYF. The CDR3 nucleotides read TGTGCCTGGGGCCGGGGGACTAGTCAGGATACGCAGTATTTT.

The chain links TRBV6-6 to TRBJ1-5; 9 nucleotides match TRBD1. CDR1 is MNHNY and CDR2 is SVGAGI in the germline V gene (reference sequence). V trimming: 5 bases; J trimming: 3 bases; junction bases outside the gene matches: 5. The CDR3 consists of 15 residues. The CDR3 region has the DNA TGTGCCAGCAGTGCGGGGGACAGGGACAATCAGCCCCAGCATTTT. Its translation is CASSAGDRDNQPQHF.

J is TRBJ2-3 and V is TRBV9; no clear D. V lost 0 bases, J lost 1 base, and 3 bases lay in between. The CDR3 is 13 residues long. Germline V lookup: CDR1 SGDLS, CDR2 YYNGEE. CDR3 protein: CASSVEGTDTQYF. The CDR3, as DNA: TGTGCCAGCAGCGTAGAGGGCACAGATACGCAGTATTTT.

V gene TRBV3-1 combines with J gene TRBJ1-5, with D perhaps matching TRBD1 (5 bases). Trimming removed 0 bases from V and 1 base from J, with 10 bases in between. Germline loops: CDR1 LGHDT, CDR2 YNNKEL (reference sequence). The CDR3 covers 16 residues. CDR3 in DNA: TGTGCCAGCAGCCAAGAAAGATGGGGGAGCAATCAGCCCCAGCATTTT. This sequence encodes CASSQERWGSNQPQHF.

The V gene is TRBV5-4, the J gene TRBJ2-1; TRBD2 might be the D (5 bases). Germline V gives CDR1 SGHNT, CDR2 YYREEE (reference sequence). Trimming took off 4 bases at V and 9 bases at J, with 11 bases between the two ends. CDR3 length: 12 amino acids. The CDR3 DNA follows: TGTGCCAGCAGCCTAGACTATGGTGAGCAGTTCTTC. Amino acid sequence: CASSLDYGEQFF.

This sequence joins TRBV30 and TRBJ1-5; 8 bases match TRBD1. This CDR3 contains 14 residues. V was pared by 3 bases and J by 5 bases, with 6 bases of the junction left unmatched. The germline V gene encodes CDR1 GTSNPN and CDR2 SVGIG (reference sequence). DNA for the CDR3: TGTGCCTGGAGCCGGACAGGGCCCGATCAGCCCCAGCATTTT. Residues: CAWSRTGPDQPQHF.

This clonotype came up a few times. The CDR3 spells CASSLGGVNTEAFF. As DNA, the CDR3 is TGTGCCAGCAGTTTAGGGGGGGTGAACACTGAAGCTTTCTTT. This sequence joins TRBV28 and TRBJ1-1, with D maybe TRBD1 (5 bases). V gave up 2 bases and J gave up 0 bases, with 7 bases separating them. This CDR3 region has 14 residues. In germline, CDR1 is MDHEN, CDR2 SYDVKM.

CDR3 in amino acids: CATSGRTEYQPQHF. CDR3 nucleotide sequence: TGTGCCACCAGCGGCCGGACGGAATATCAGCCCCAGCATTTT. The J gene is TRBJ1-5, the V gene TRBV15; the D is unclear. CDR1 and CDR2 from the germline V gene are LNHNV and YYDKDF (reference sequence). Deletions cut 5 bases from V and 5 bases from J, with 13 bases between. This CDR3 spans 14 amino acids.

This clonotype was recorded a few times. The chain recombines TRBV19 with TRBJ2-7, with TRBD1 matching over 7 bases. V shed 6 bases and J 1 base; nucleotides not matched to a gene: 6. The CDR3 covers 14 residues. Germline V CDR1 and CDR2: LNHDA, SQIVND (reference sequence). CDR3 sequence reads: CASSTRTGSYEQYF. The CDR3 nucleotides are TGTGCCAGTAGCACGCGGACAGGATCCTACGAGCAGTACTTC. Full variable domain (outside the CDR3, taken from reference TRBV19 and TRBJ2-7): DGGITQSPKYLFRKEGQNVTLSCEQNLNHDAMYWYRQDPGQGLRLIYYSQIVNDFQKGDIAEGYSVSREKKESFPLTVTSAQKNPTAFYLCASSTRTGSYEQYFGPGTRLTVT.

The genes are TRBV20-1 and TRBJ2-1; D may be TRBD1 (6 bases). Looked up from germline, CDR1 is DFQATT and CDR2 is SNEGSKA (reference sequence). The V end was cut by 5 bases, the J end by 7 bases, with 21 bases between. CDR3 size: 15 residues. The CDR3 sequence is CSAHPPGQGGNEQFF. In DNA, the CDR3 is TGCAGTGCTCACCCGCCGGGACAAGGCGGAAATGAGCAGTTCTTC.

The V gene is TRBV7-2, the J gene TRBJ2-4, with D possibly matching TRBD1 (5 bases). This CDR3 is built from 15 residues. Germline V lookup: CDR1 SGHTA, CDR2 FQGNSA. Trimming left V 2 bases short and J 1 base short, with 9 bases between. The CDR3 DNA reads TGTGCCAGCAGCTTAACAGGTTTCGCCAAAAACATTCAGTACTTC. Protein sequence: CASSLTGFAKNIQYF.

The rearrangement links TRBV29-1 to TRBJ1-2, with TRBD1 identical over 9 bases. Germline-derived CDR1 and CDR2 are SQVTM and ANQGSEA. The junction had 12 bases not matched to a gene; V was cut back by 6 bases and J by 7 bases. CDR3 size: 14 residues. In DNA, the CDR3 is TGCAGCGTCGCCCGGGACAGGGCCGGTGGTGGCTACACCTTC. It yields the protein CSVARDRAGGGYTF.

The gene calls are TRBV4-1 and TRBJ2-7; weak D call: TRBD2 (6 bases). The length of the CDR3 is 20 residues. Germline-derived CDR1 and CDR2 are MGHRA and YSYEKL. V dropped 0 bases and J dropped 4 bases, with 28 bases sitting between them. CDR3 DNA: TGCGCCAGCAGCCAAGATCTTATCGGCTTCCGGGCTCTCCGGGGGTACGAGCAGTACTTC. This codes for CASSQDLIGFRALRGYEQYF.

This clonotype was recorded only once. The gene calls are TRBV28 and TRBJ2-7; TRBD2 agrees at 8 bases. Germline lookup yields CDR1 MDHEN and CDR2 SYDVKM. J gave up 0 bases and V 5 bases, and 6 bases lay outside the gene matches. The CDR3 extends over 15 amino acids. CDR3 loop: CASSLLSGSSYEQYF. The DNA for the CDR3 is TGTGCCAGCAGTCTCCTGAGCGGGAGCTCCTACGAGCAGTACTTC.

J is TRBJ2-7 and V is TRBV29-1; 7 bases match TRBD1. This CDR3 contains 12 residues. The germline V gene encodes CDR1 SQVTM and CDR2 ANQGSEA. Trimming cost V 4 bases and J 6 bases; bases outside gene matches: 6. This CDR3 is CSVATTGFEQYF. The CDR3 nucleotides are TGCAGCGTTGCCACGACAGGGTTCGAGCAGTACTTC.

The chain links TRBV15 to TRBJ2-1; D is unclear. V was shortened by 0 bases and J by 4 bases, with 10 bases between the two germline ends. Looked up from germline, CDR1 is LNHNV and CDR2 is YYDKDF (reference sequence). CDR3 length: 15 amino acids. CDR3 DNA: TGTGCCACCAGCAGAGAGAGGCCCGGATACAATGAGCAGTTCTTC. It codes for CATSRERPGYNEQFF.

The CDR3 loop is CASSPWDRTNGETQYF. As DNA, the CDR3 is TGTGCCAGCAGCCCGTGGGACAGAACTAATGGGGAGACCCAGTACTTC. The genes are TRBV7-8 and TRBJ2-5; 7 bases align to TRBD1. V was clipped by 5 bases and J by 5 bases; unmatched bases: 14. The CDR3 is 16 residues long. The germline CDR1 and CDR2 sequences are SGHVS and FQNEAQ.

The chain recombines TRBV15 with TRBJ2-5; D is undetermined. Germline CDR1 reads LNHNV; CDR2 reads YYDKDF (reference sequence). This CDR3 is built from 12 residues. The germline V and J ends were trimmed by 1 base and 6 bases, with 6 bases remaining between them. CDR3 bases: TGTGCCACCAGCAGAGCCGAACAGACCCAGTACTTC. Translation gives CATSRAEQTQYF.

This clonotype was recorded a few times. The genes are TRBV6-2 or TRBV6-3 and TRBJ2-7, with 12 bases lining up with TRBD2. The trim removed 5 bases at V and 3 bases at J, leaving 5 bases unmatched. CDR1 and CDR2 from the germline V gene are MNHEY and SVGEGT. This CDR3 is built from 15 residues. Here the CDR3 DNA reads TGTGCCAGCAGTCCCGGACTAGCGGGACTCTACGAGCAGTACTTC. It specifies CASSPGLAGLYEQYF.